The source of this T cell receptor (beta chain) is a study of Ad26.COV2.S vaccination and SARS-CoV-2 variants. Study as a whole: It was the COV1001 Ad26.COV2.S trial arm that included the donor. Recipients of Ad26.COV2.S got it intramuscularly, once or twice 56 days apart. Whole-study findings and limits: Vaccinees reportedly had broad spike-specific CD8+ and CD4+ T cell responses.

The data were produced by immunoSEQ multiplex PCR, yet TCRdb's version contains in-frame clones alone and is incomplete. The repertoire holds roughly 350,000 clones, with around 87% as singletons. With 6 bases clipped from V and 7 bases from J, the junction kept 5 bases outside the gene matches. The CDR3 is made up of 14 amino acids. Germline V lookup: CDR1 ENHRY, CDR2 SYGVKD. The treatment is: approximately 18 received Ad26.COV2.S at low or high dose, single or two shots; about five received placebo; per-sample allocation not given. Vaccine and placebo recipients were sampled on day 63 after the first injection. Points on this clone: Antigen unknown.

The clonotype was recovered from a person between 18 and 60 years old who received the Ad26.COV2.S COVID-19 vaccine or a placebo. This sample comprised peripheral blood, obtained in a trial of Ad26.COV2.S vaccine versus placebo. The V and J genes are TRBV10-3 and TRBJ2-1, with 11 bases aligning to TRBD1. The DNA of the CDR3 is TGTGCCATCAGGCCGGGACAGGGGGGGAATGAGCAGTTCTTC. It codes for CAIRPGQGGNEQFF.